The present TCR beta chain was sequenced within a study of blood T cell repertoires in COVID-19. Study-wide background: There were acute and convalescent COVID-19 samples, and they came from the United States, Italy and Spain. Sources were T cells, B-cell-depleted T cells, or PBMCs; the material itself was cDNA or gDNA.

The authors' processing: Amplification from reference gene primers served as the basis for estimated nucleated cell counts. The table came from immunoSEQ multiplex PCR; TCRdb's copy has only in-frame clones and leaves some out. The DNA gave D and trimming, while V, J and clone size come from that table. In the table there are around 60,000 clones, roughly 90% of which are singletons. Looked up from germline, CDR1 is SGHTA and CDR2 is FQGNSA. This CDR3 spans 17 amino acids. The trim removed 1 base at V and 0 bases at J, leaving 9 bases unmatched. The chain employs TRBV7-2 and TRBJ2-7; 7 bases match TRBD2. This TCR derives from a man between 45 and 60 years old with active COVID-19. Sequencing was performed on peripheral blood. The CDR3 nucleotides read TGTGCCAGCAGCTTAGGTTATGGTCTAGCGGTCTCCTACGAGCAGTACTTC. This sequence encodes CASSLGYGLAVSYEQYF.